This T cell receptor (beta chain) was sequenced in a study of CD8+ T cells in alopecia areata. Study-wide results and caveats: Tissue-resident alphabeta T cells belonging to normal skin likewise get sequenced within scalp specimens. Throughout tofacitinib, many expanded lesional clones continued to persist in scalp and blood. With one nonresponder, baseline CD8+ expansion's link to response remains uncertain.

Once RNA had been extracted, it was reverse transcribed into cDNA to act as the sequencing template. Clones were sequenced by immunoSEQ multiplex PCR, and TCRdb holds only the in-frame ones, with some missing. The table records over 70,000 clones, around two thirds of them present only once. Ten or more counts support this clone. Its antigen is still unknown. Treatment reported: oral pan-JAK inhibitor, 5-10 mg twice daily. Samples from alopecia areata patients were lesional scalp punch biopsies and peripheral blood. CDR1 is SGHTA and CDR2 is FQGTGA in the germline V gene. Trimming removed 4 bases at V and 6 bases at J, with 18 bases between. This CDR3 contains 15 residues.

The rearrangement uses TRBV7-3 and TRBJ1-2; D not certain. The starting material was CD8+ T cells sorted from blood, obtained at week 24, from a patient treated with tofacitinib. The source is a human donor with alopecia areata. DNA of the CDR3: TGTGCCAGCAGCTCCGGAATGGGAGGGCAGGATGGCTACACCTTC. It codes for CASSSGMGGQDGYTF.